The clone carrying this T cell receptor (beta chain) was recorded at least ten times. What it binds is not known. CDR3 size: 17 residues. Germline V gene data show CDR1 as KGHSH and CDR2 as LQKENI. V gave up 0 bases and J gave up 0 bases, with 12 bases separating them. TCRdb fed the 5' RACE reads into MiXCR, producing one record per CDR3 protein. The table has some 320,000 distinct CDR3 sequences, more than 15% seen once. The sample originates from a study of T-cell memory formation after mild COVID-19. General study results and limits: Pre-infection memory carried some responding clones, suggesting that cross-reactive memory joined.

The genes are TRBV18 and TRBJ2-1, with D possibly TRBD2 on 6 matching bases. The sequenced sample was PBMCs or a T cell subset sorted from them (not recorded which). This clonotype was sampled from a man aged 18 to 35 who had mild COVID-19 (a few samples of this study predate the infection). Cell type and time point are not known. In nucleotides, the CDR3 is TGTGCCAGCTCACCACCGGGACTTTCGAGCTCCTACAATGAGCAGTTCTTC. Encoded protein: CASSPPGLSSSYNEQFF.